The 8 T cell receptor beta chains presented below share a single source sample, sequenced in a study of T cell repertoires in cytomegalovirus infection. The antigens of these receptors remain unknown. TCRdb processed the reads anew with MiXCR; each CDR3 protein has one entry. Altogether a few hundred thousand distinct CDR3 sequences are present, about 40% being singletons, with the ten largest covering about 48%. The sample was cultured PBMCs, taken from culture after CMV antigen stimulation. Receptor source: a human donor in good health (CMV status not recorded). Some clones in this sample may be carry-over from other donors' samples.

As DNA, the CDR3 is TGCAGTGCAGGGACAGGGGGGTACCAAGAGACCCAGTACTTC. Translating gives CSAGTGGYQETQYF. V usage is TRBV20-1 and J usage is TRBJ2-5, with TRBD1 matching over 11 bases. Losses at the gene ends were 6 bases for V and 0 bases for J; bases not matched to a gene: 3. Germline lookup yields CDR1 DFQATT and CDR2 SNEGSKA (reference sequence). The CDR3 extends over 14 amino acids.

The rearrangement joins TRBV10-2 to TRBJ1-3, with D unresolved. The germline V gene encodes CDR1 WSHSY and CDR2 SAAADI. V lost 4 bases and J 1 base, leaving 8 bases between the germline ends. CDR3 length: 14 residues. The chain's CDR3 is CASSARESGNTIYF. The CDR3 bases are TGCGCCAGCAGTGCTAGGGAGTCTGGAAACACCATATATTTT.

The chain carries TRBV7-9 and TRBJ2-1, with D perhaps TRBD1 or TRBD2 (5 bases each). Trimming took 6 bases from V and 15 from J, leaving 21 bases between them. This CDR3 spans 13 amino acids. CDR1 SEHNR and CDR2 FQNEAQ come from the germline V gene (reference sequence). In DNA form, the CDR3 reads TGTGCCAGCAGTCTCCTCGGGGCGGTCCTAGGGTTCTTC. Amino acids: CASSLLGAVLGFF.

V is TRBV4-2 and J is TRBJ1-6; possible D gene TRBD1, 5 bases. There are 15 residues in the CDR3. V was shortened by 5 bases and J by 8 bases, with 16 bases between the two germline ends. The V gene's germline CDR1 is LGHNA and CDR2 YNFKEQ. CDR3 loop: CASSFQSGTHSPLHF. The DNA of the CDR3 is TGTGCCAGCAGCTTCCAATCCGGGACCCATTCACCCCTCCACTTT.

The genes are TRBV29-1 and TRBJ2-5, with 7 positions matching TRBD2. Unmatched junction bases numbered 10, after V lost 4 bases and J lost 5 bases. The CDR3 sequence is 14 residues long. In germline, CDR1 is SQVTM, CDR2 ANQGSEA. CDR3 sequence: CSVGLGGRDETQYF. CDR3 DNA sequence: TGCAGCGTTGGGCTCGGGGGGAGAGATGAGACCCAGTACTTC.

This sequence joins TRBV12-3 or TRBV12-4 and TRBJ2-1, with a possible D match to TRBD2 (7 bases). V lost 8 bases and J lost 5, with 16 bases in between. The length of the CDR3 is 14 residues. CDR3 in DNA: TGTGCCAGCTGTCTGGGGGGGCCAGACAATGAGCAGTTCTTC. It yields the protein CASCLGGPDNEQFF.

This clonotype was observed a handful of times. The chain carries TRBV7-2 and TRBJ1-5; D might be TRBD1 (6 bases). V was trimmed by 8 bases and J by 2 bases, leaving 13 bases between them. This CDR3 comprises 14 residues. Per the germline V gene, CDR1 is SGHTA and CDR2 is FQGNSA. The CDR3 DNA is TGTGCCAGCGCCAGGGGTTGGGGCAATCAGCCCCAGCATTTT. Its protein is CASARGWGNQPQHF.

This chain joins TRBV7-2 and TRBJ2-3; 12 bases line up with TRBD1. The CDR3 has 18 amino acids. With V trimmed by 2 bases and J by 6 bases, 12 bases remained unmatched. CDR1 SGHTA and CDR2 FQGNSA come from the germline V gene. CDR3 DNA: TGTGCCAGCAGCTTATTAGGGGGGGGACAGGGGGCAGGGGATACGCAGTATTTT. This codes for CASSLLGGGQGAGDTQYF.